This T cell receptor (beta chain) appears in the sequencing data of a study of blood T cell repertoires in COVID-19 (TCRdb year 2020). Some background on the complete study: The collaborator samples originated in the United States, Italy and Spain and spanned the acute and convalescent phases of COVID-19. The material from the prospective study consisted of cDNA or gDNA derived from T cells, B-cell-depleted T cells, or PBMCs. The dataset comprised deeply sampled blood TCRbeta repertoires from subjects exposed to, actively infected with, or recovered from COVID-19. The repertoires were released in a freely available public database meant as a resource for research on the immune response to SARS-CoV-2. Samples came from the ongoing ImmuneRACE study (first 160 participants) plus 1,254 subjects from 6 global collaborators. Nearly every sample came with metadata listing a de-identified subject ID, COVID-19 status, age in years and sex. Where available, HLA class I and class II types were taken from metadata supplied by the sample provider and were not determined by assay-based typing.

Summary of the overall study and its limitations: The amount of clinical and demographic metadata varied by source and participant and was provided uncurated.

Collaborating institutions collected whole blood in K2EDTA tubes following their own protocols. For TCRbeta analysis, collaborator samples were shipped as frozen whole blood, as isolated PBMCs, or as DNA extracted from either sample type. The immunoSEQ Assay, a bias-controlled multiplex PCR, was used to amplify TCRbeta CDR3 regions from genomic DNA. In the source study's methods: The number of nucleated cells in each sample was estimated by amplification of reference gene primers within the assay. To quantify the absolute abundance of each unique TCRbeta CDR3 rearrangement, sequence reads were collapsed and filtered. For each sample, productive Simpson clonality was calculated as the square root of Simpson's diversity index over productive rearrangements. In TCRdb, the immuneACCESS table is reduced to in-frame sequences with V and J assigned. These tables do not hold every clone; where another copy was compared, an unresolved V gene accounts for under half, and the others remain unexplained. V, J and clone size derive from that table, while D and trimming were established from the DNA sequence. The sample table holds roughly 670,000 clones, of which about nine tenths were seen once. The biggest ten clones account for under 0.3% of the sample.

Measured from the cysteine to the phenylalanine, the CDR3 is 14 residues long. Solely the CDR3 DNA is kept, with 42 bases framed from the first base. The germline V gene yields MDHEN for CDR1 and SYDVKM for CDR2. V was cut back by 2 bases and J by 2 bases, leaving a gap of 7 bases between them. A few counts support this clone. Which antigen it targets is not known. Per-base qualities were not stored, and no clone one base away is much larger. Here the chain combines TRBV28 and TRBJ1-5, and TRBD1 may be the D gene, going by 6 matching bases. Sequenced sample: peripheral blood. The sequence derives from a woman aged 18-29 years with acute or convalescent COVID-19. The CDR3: CASSLPGGNQPQHF. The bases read TGTGCCAGCAGTTTACCAGGGGGCAATCAGCCCCAGCATTTT.